These 8 T cell receptor beta chains originate from one sample sequenced in a study of T cell changes during pregnancy in multiple sclerosis. The table came from immunoSEQ multiplex PCR; TCRdb's copy has only in-frame clones and leaves some out. The data show 65,000 to 75,000 clones, with approximately 89% seen just once and 1.4% held by the top ten. This specimen was peripheral blood, taken in the second trimester of pregnancy. These receptors all stem from a female donor with multiple sclerosis, enrolled in a pregnancy study.

The rearrangement joins TRBV27 to TRBJ1-6; D gene uncertain. Trimming took 3 bases from V and 7 from J, leaving 19 bases between them. This CDR3 contains 17 residues. CDR1 is MNHEY and CDR2 is SMNVEV in the germline V gene (reference sequence). CDR3 region: CASSFSLRDMINSPLHF. The CDR3 bases are TGTGCCAGCAGTTTCTCCCTTCGTGACATGATCAATTCACCCCTCCACTTT.

The chain recombines TRBV10-1 with TRBJ2-5; tentative D call: TRBD1 (5 bases). The V and J ends lost 0 bases and 4 bases respectively, with 18 bases between them. The CDR3 runs to 17 residues. CDR1 is WNHNN and CDR2 is SYGVQD in the germline V gene (reference sequence). The CDR3 bases are TGCGCCAGCAGTGAGTCAATGGTCAGGGTGAAGGGAGAGACCCAGTACTTC. It is translated as CASSESMVRVKGETQYF.

The gene calls are TRBV6-5 and TRBJ2-1; 8 bases align to TRBD2. Per germline, CDR1 MNHEY and CDR2 SVGAGI. The trim removed 6 bases at V and 5 bases at J, leaving 6 bases unmatched. The CDR3 has 14 residues. The CDR3 loop reads CASSSGLGDNEQFF. The CDR3 DNA sequence: TGTGCCAGCAGCTCGGGACTAGGAGACAATGAGCAGTTCTTC.

The chain employs TRBV19 and TRBJ1-5; 9 bases match TRBD1. V lost 3 bases to trimming and J lost 7 bases; unmatched junction nucleotides: 10. CDR1 is LNHDA, CDR2 SQIVND, per germline (reference sequence). This CDR3 has 16 amino acids. The CDR3 DNA reads as TGTGCCAGTAGTATTATGTGGGGACAGGGCGGCCAGCCCCAGCATTTT. Its translation: CASSIMWGQGGQPQHF.

This chain joins TRBV5-1 and TRBJ1-2; D is perhaps TRBD1 (6 bases). The germline CDR1 and CDR2 sequences are SGHRS and YFSETQ. V lost 0 bases, J lost 2 bases, and 20 bases lay in between. The CDR3 sequence is 18 residues long. For the CDR3, the DNA is TGCGCCAGCAGCTTGGAAATCGTGGGGTCAGGGGCGAACTATGGCTACACCTTC. This encodes CASSLEIVGSGANYGYTF.

CDR3 DNA sequence: TGTGCCAGTAGTCCGAGACAGGTGTATTGGTCAGATACGCAGTATTTT. Its protein is CASSPRQVYWSDTQYF. The chain combines TRBV19 with TRBJ2-3; tentatively, D is TRBD1 (6 bases). Trimming removed 5 bases from V and 4 bases from J, with 19 bases in between. Germline V gives CDR1 LNHDA, CDR2 SQIVND (reference sequence). CDR3 length: 16 amino acids.

V gene TRBV7-9 combines with J gene TRBJ2-1; unclear D gene. Germline loops: CDR1 SEHNR, CDR2 FQNEAQ (reference sequence). With 1 base removed from V and 15 bases from J, the gap between germline ends came to 10 bases. This CDR3 contains 11 residues. The CDR3 sequence: CASSLDSAPFF. The CDR3 nucleotides are TGTGCCAGCAGCTTAGACTCCGCCCCGTTCTTC. Complete variable domain (other parts from reference TRBV7-9 and TRBJ2-1): DTGVSQNPRHKITKRGQNVTFRCDPISEHNRLYWYRQTLGQGPEFLTYFQNEAQLEKSRLLSDRFSAERPKGSFSTLEIQRTEQGDSAMYLCASSLDSAPFFGPGTRLTVL.

This clone was observed once. The chain has TRBV7-9 and TRBJ1-5, with a possible D match to TRBD1 (6 bases). This CDR3 has 16 amino acids. V dropped 1 base and J dropped 3 bases, with 13 bases sitting between them. Germline loops: CDR1 SEHNR, CDR2 FQNEAQ (reference sequence). The CDR3 DNA reads as TGTGCCAGCAGCTTAGTCCAGACAGGAAACAATCAGCCCCAGCATTTT. Residues: CASSLVQTGNNQPQHF.